This record looks at one T cell receptor beta chain sequence and its context. Its target is unknown. This specimen comes from a study of CD8 T cells in ankylosing spondylitis. Study-level results: Seemingly characteristic of ankylosing spondylitis blood was a TCR beta motif consisting of eight highly homologous variants.

TCRdb called the 5' RACE reads again in MiXCR, with one record for every CDR3 protein. The data contain around 150,000 distinct CDR3 sequences, 40% to 50% of them singletons. Germline V lookup: CDR1 MGHRA, CDR2 YSYEKL. This CDR3 spans 16 amino acids. V was trimmed by 0 bases and J by 0 bases, leaving 9 bases between them. The origin of this receptor is a male donor with ankylosing spondylitis. Sequenced sample: synovial fluid, either unsorted or a sorted T cell fraction (not recorded which). This sequence joins TRBV4-1 and TRBJ1-5; D unresolved. The chain's CDR3 is CASSQEGRNSNQPQHF. CDR3 nucleotides: TGCGCCAGCAGCCAAGAGGGGAGAAATAGCAATCAGCCCCAGCATTTT.